Each of the 4 T cell receptor beta chains below was sequenced from the same sample in a study of cytomegalovirus exposure and HLA in healthy donors. PCR used 60 Vbeta primers and 13 Jbeta primers. Some clones are missing from TCRdb's copy, which holds only in-frame ones; the method was immunoSEQ multiplex PCR. The profile covers over 150,000 clones, with around 75% appearing a single time and more than 4% taken by the ten largest. Sequenced input: PBMCs. These receptor sequences come from a male donor in good health and CMV-seronegative.

The chain joins TRBV13 to TRBJ2-2; TRBD2 is a possible D gene (6 bases). CDR1 and CDR2 (germline): PRHDT, FYEKMQ (reference sequence). V was trimmed by 3 bases and J by 0 bases, leaving 11 bases between them. This CDR3 contains 16 residues. DNA of the CDR3: TGTGCCAGCAGCTTGTGGGAGGTAACGAACACCGGGGAGCTGTTTTTT. As protein: CASSLWEVTNTGELFF.

V usage is TRBV30 and J usage is TRBJ2-3; 7 nucleotides agree with TRBD2. This CDR3 spans 15 amino acids. Per the germline V gene, CDR1 is GTSNPN and CDR2 is SVGIG (reference sequence). V dropped 5 bases and J dropped 6; count of bases not matched to a gene: 14. The chain's CDR3 is CAWAPPAGALDTQYF. The CDR3 DNA follows: TGTGCCTGGGCTCCGCCGGCGGGAGCCCTGGATACGCAGTATTTT.

This sequence joins TRBV5-8 and TRBJ1-5, with TRBD1 identical over 8 bases. This CDR3 region has 15 residues. Germline CDR1 SGHTS, CDR2 YDEGEE. V lost 7 bases and J lost 7; bases outside the gene matches: 13. The CDR3 region is CASGGAGGDFQPQHF. The CDR3 DNA reads as TGTGCCAGCGGGGGAGCAGGGGGCGATTTCCAGCCCCAGCATTTT.

The V call is TRBV6-5, the J call TRBJ2-1, with no clear D. Trimming removed 7 bases from V and 4 bases from J, with 14 bases in between. The CDR3 is 14 amino acids. Germline loops: CDR1 MNHEY, CDR2 SVGAGI. CDR3 sequence reads: CASTKRSPYNEQFF. In DNA form, the CDR3 reads TGTGCCAGCACCAAGAGGAGCCCATACAATGAGCAGTTCTTC.